The 19 T cell receptor beta chains below were found in one sample sequenced in a study of cytomegalovirus exposure and HLA in healthy donors. The PCR made use of 60 Vbeta and 13 Jbeta primers. Method: immunoSEQ multiplex PCR; TCRdb's copy keeps in-frame clones and lacks some. Found here are 74,000 or so clones, 60% to 85% of them singletons; the top ten hold 4.5% to 7%. The specimen sequenced was PBMCs. Receptor source: a male donor in good health and CMV-seropositive.

Points on this clone: In the same sample, other DNA sequences code for this CDR3. The genes are TRBV7-6 and TRBJ2-2; D perhaps matches TRBD2 (6 bases). Germline V gene data show CDR1 as SGHVS and CDR2 as FNYEAQ. The CDR3 contains 16 residues. The V and J ends lost 0 bases and 1 base respectively, with 9 bases between them. The CDR3 nucleotides read TGTGCCAGCAGCTTAGCCTCCGGGAGGAACACCGGGGAGCTGTTTTTT. Encoded protein: CASSLASGRNTGELFF. Full variable domain (remainder filled in from reference TRBV7-6 and TRBJ2-2): GAGVSQSPRYKVTKRGQDVALRCDPISGHVSLYWYRQALGQGPEFLTYFNYEAQQDKSGLPNDRFSAERPEGSISTLTIQRTEQRDSAMYRCASSLASGRNTGELFFGEGSRLTVL.

The chain joins TRBV29-1 to TRBJ1-2, with D possibly matching TRBD1 (6 bases). V lost 8 bases, J lost 2 bases, and 24 bases lay in between. Germline V gives CDR1 SQVTM, CDR2 ANQGSEA. The length of the CDR3 is 16 residues. CDR3 in amino acids: CSTTNDRTELNYGYTF. As DNA, the CDR3 is TGCAGCACGACTAATGACAGGACCGAATTAAACTATGGCTACACCTTC. The whole variable domain, remainder taken from reference TRBV29-1 and TRBJ1-2, is SAVISQKPSRDICQRGTSLTIQCQVDSQVTMMFWYRQQPGQSLTLIATANQGSEATYESGFVIDKFPISRPNLTFSTLTVSNMSPEDSSIYLCSTTNDRTELNYGYTFGSGTRLTVV.

The chain employs TRBV9 and TRBJ2-3, with D possibly TRBD2 on 6 matching bases. Per germline, CDR1 SGDLS and CDR2 YYNGEE. Trimming left V 3 bases short and J 1 base short, with 15 bases between. This CDR3 is 16 amino acids long. Here the CDR3 DNA reads TGTGCCAGCAGCGCGGGGGACTTCGCGGGCACAGATACGCAGTATTTT. Translating it yields CASSAGDFAGTDTQYF.

The chain uses TRBV6-5 and TRBJ1-1, with 7 bases identical to TRBD1. The CDR3 length is 16 residues. Trimming removed 2 bases from V and 4 bases from J; junction bases left unmatched: 10. Germline CDR1 and CDR2: MNHEY and SVGAGI. This chain's CDR3 is CASSYRDSTSSTEAFF. CDR3 DNA: TGTGCCAGCAGTTACCGGGACAGCACTTCGAGCACTGAAGCTTTCTTT.

This sequence joins TRBV11-2 and TRBJ1-6; no reliable D call. The length of the CDR3 is 15 residues. Trimming cost V 2 bases and J 6 bases, with 11 bases left between them. Germline CDR1 SGHAT, CDR2 FQNNGV. CDR3 loop: CASSLNRSPNSPLHF. DNA of the CDR3: TGTGCCAGCAGCTTAAATCGGTCCCCTAATTCACCCCTCCACTTT.

This clone was observed a few times. This sequence joins TRBV19 and TRBJ1-2; 7 bases agree with TRBD1. Trimming removed 4 bases from V and 8 bases from J; junction bases left unmatched: 10. The CDR3 has 14 amino acids. CDR1 is LNHDA and CDR2 is SQIVND in the germline V gene (reference sequence). The CDR3 nucleotides read TGTGCCAGTAGTAACTACGGGGACAGTTGGGGCTACACCTTC. It translates to CASSNYGDSWGYTF.

The rearrangement links TRBV19 to TRBJ2-3, with 10 bases identical to TRBD1. J gave up 1 base and V 6 bases, and 10 bases lay outside the gene matches. Germline V CDR1 and CDR2: LNHDA, SQIVND (reference sequence). This CDR3 spans 17 amino acids. CDR3 DNA: TGTGCCAGTAGCAACCAGGCGGGGACAGGGGGCACAGATACGCAGTATTTT. This translates into CASSNQAGTGGTDTQYF.

The chain employs TRBV5-1 and TRBJ2-2; D is perhaps TRBD2 (6 bases). Germline CDR1 SGHRS, CDR2 YFSETQ. The ends were cut back, 3 bases at V and 6 bases at J, with 9 bases in the middle. The CDR3 contains 13 residues. Here the CDR3 reads CASSSGGPGELFF. For the CDR3, the DNA is TGCGCCAGCAGCTCAGGAGGGCCCGGGGAGCTGTTTTTT.

The chain couples TRBV11-2 to TRBJ1-1; D may be TRBD1 (6 bases). Trimming cost V 3 bases and J 0 bases, with 8 bases left between them. CDR1 SGHAT and CDR2 FQNNGV come from the germline V gene. The CDR3 is made up of 14 amino acids. The CDR3 spells CASSFRGMNTEAFF. In DNA form, the CDR3 reads TGTGCCAGCAGCTTCAGGGGCATGAACACTGAAGCTTTCTTT.

This chain connects TRBV28 to TRBJ2-1, with 7 bases aligning to TRBD2. Per the germline V gene, CDR1 is MDHEN and CDR2 is SYDVKM. V shed 4 bases and J 7 bases; nucleotides not matched to a gene: 7. CDR3 size: 14 residues. The CDR3 region is CASSSGTIRNEQFF. CDR3 sequence (DNA): TGTGCCAGCAGTTCCGGGACTATTAGGAATGAGCAGTTCTTC.

The chain employs TRBV5-6 and TRBJ2-2; possibly TRBD2 for D (7 bases). The V end lost 2 bases, the J end lost 3 bases, and 20 bases lay between the germline ends. The germline V gene encodes CDR1 SGHDT and CDR2 YYEEEE. The CDR3 consists of 18 residues. The CDR3 is CASSFEEGGAADTGELFF. CDR3 bases: TGTGCCAGCAGCTTCGAGGAGGGGGGGGCGGCGGACACCGGGGAGCTGTTTTTT.

The V gene is TRBV4-2, the J gene TRBJ1-2; perhaps TRBD1 as D (5 bases). The CDR3 runs to 17 residues. Germline values: CDR1 LGHNA, CDR2 YNFKEQ. Trimming cost V 3 bases and J 3 bases, with 20 bases left between them. The DNA for the CDR3 is TGTGCCAGCAGCCACATCGTCCTGCAAGGGGTGGACTATGGCTACACCTTC. Amino acids: CASSHIVLQGVDYGYTF.

The chain links TRBV6-5 to TRBJ1-2, with TRBD1 matching 9 bases. The V segment lost 2 bases and the J segment 8 bases; nucleotides outside the gene matches: 6. Per the germline V gene, CDR1 is MNHEY and CDR2 is SVGAGI. The CDR3 has 14 amino acids. CDR3 nucleotides: TGTGCCAGCAGTTACGGGGACGGGACAGGGGGCTACACCTTC. Translation: CASSYGDGTGGYTF.

This chain links TRBV30 with TRBJ1-5; D remains unclear. The CDR3 length is 13 residues. The germline CDR1 and CDR2 sequences are GTSNPN and SVGIG (reference sequence). Trimming stripped 0 bases from V and 3 bases from J, with 6 bases between. The CDR3 reads CAWSVTDNQPQHF. The DNA of the CDR3 is TGTGCCTGGAGTGTAACAGACAATCAGCCCCAGCATTTT.

The chain employs TRBV2 and TRBJ2-7; D remains ambiguous. Germline V gene lookup returns CDR1 SNHLY and CDR2 FYNNEI. Deletions cut 6 bases from V and 2 bases from J, with 17 bases between. The CDR3 runs to 15 residues. For the CDR3, the DNA is TGTGCCAGCAGATACACCCGCTCTAGGCCCTACGAGCAGTACTTC. It is translated as CASRYTRSRPYEQYF.

The genes are TRBV5-6 and TRBJ2-1; maybe TRBD2 (7 bases). Trimming removed 4 bases from V and 5 bases from J, with 22 bases in between. The CDR3 totals 17 residues. Germline V CDR1 and CDR2: SGHDT, YYEEEE. CDR3 amino acids: CASSGGGLSLNDNEQFF. Written as DNA, the CDR3 is TGTGCCAGCAGCGGGGGGGGCCTCTCGTTGAATGACAATGAGCAGTTCTTC.

V is TRBV19 and J is TRBJ2-7; 9 bases are a match to TRBD2. The CDR3 is made up of 14 amino acids. Germline loops: CDR1 LNHDA, CDR2 SQIVND (reference sequence). Trimming cost V 6 bases and J 5 bases; bases outside gene matches: 8. CDR3 DNA sequence: TGTGCCAGTAGCGTTAGCGGGAGTACCCACGAGCAGTACTTC. As protein: CASSVSGSTHEQYF.

The chain recombines TRBV9 with TRBJ2-7, with a tentative D call TRBD2 (6 bases). CDR1 is SGDLS and CDR2 is YYNGEE in the germline V gene. The germline V and J ends were trimmed by 0 bases and 0 bases, with 10 bases remaining between them. CDR3 size: 15 residues. CDR3 DNA: TGTGCCAGCAGCGTAGGCGGGGACGTCTCCTACGAGCAGTACTTC. Amino acids: CASSVGGDVSYEQYF.

V usage is TRBV2 and J usage is TRBJ1-6; D remains ambiguous. Trimming pared 7 bases from V and 0 bases from J, leaving 10 bases between. Germline-derived CDR1 and CDR2 are SNHLY and FYNNEI. The CDR3 has 15 residues. The CDR3 region has the DNA TGTGCCAGCACCCCCCTGGCCTCCTATAATTCACCCCTCCACTTT. It translates to CASTPLASYNSPLHF.